The T cell receptor beta chain described here comes from a study of cytomegalovirus exposure and HLA in healthy donors. Study observations and caveats: In terms of immune exposure information, only CMV serostatus was available. Among TCR sequences, most were rare, though some public TCRs appeared in many donors. The authors later linked a missense DCLRE1C variant to TCR beta V- and J-gene trimming.

The V gene's germline CDR1 is MDHEN and CDR2 SYDVKM. CDR3 length: 14 residues. Trimming cost V 2 bases and J 5 bases, with 12 bases left between them. This PCR relied on a set of 60 Vbeta primers and 13 Jbeta primers. Produced via immunoSEQ multiplex PCR; TCRdb's table is partial and in-frame only. The sample gives hundreds of thousands of clones, about four fifths of which show up once; 2.9% is in the top ten. Points on this clone: No antigen is known for it.

The sequenced sample consisted of PBMCs. The chain couples TRBV28 to TRBJ2-5, with D unclear. The sequence came from a man aged 30 to 45 in good health and CMV-seronegative. CDR3 sequence (DNA): TGTGCCAGCAGTTTACCTAGTTCCCGTGAGACCCAGTACTTC. Amino acids: CASSLPSSRETQYF.